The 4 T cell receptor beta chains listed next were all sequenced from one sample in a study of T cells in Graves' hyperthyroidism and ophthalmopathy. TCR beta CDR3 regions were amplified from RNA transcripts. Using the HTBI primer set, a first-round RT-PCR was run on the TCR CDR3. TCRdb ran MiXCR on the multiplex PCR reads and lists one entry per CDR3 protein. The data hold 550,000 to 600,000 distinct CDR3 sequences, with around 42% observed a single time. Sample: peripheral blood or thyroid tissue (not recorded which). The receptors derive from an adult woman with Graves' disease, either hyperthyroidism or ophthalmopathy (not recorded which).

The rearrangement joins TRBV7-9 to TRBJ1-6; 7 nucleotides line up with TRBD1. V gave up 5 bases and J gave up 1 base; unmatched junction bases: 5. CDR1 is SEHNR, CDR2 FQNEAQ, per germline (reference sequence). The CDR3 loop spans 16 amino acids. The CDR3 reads CASSPQQGSYNSPLHF. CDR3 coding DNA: TGTGCCAGCAGCCCTCAACAGGGGTCCTATAATTCACCCCTCCACTTT.

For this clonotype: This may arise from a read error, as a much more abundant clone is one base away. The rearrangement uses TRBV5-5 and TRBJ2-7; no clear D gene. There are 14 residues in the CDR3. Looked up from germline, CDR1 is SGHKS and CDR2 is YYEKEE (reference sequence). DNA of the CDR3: TGTGCCAACAGCCCCGGGTGGGACTCCTACGAGCAGTACTTC. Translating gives CANSPGWDSYEQYF.

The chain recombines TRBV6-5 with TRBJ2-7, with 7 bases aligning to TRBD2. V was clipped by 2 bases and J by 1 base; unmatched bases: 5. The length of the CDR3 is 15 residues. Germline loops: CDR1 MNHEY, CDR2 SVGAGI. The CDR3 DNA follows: TGTGCCAGCAGTTACCGGGAGGAAGTTTCCTACGAGCAGTACTTC. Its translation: CASSYREEVSYEQYF.

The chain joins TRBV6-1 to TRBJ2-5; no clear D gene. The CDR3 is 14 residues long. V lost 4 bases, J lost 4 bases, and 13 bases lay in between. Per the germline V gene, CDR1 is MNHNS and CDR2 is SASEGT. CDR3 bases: TGTGCCAGCAGTGTTTCGACTTGGGGAGAGACCCAGTACTTC. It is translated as CASSVSTWGETQYF.